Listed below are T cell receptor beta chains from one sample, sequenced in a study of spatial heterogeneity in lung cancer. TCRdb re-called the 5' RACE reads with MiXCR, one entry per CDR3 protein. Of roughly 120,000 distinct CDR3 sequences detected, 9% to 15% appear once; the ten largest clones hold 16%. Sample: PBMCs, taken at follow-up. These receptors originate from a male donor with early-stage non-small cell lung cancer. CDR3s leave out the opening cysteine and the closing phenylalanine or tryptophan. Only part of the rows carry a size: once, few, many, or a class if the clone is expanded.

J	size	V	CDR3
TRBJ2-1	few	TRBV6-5	ASKGGTGSYNEQF
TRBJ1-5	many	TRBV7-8	ASSPLAGQGRQPQH
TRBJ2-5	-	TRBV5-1	ASSGWDRETQY
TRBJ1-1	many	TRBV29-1	SVESGTKAF
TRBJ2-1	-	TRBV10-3	AISEMGPNEQF
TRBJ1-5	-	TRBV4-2	ASSQLDRGSNQPQH
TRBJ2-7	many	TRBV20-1	SALTSGGYEQY
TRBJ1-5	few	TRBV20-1	SARSQGGQPQH
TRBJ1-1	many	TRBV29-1	SISGHLNTEAF
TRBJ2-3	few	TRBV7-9	ASSLAEGRTDTQY
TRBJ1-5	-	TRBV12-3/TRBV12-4	ASSQDGNSNQPQH
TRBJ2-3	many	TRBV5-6	ASSPGPDRAGTQY
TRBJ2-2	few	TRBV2	ASSEAGVGELF
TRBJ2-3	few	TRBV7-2	ASSRVPTDTQY
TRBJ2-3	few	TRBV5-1	ASSLAVIQDTQY
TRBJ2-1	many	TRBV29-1	SVLGLAGGYNEQF
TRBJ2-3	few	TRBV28	ASSFLRATSTDTQY
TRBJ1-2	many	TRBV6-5	ASYRTGLYGYT
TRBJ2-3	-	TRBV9	ASSVGPLEDTQY
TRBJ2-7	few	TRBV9	ASSFRDGPSYEQY
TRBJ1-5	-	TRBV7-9	ASSLGTQRGNQPQH
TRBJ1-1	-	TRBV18	ASSPPQQGRNTEAF
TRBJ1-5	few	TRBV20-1	SASPGTGDQPQH
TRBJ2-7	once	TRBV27	ASSLSVPSYEQY
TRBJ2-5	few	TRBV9	ASSATGTKETQY
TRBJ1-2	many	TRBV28	ASSLTGRANYGYT
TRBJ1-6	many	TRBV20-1	SARRPGYNSPLH
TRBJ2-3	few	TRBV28	ASPPGDTGTDTQY
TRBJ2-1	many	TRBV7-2	ASSSTSGGGNEQF
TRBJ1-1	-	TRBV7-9	ASSLDPRGWTEAF
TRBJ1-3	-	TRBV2	ASRQEENTIY
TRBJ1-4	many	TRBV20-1	SAGAGWDEKLF
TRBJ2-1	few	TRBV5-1	ASSLTVNEQF
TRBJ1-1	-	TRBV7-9	ASSLGVAPEAF
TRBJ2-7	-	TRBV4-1	ASSQVGQVGYEQY
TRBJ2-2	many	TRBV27	ASSPLKVQGWTGELF
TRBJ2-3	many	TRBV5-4	ASSTLLAGDADTQY
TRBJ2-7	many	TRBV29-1	SVAPTGHGEQY
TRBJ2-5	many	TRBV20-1	SAARGQGPGTQY
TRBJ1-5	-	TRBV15	ATSRDQSGNQPQH
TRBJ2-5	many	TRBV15	ATSRELTETQY
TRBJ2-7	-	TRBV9	ASSVGLAGGPGGEQY